This T cell receptor (beta chain) was identified in a study of CD8+CD57+ T cells in acquired aplastic anemia (dated by TCRdb to the late 2010s). Regarding the complete study: DNA extracted from sorted CD4+ and CD8+ cells had a mean of around 3.3 ug, with a range of about 0.18 to 27.4 ug. CD8+CD57+ expansion was defined as a frequency above the mean frequency observed in healthy subjects.

Overall results and qualifications from the work: Approximately 27 CD8+ CDR3 sequences were found in both patients and controls but appeared to be highly expressed in patients and within the immunodominant clones of the patients. Between patients and healthy controls, no significant difference in CD8+ Simpson's diversity was found (P=0.060).

The germline V gene yields MNHEY for CDR1 and SVGEGT for CDR2. The CDR3, cysteine through phenylalanine, is 15 amino acids long. The retained sequence is limited to the CDR3, 45 bases, with the frame set at the first base. V is pared back by 3 bases and J by 0 bases, with 12 bases lying between the germline termini. Expansion of CD8+CD57+ cells had been shown by flow cytometry in the patients chosen for sequencing. Severe acquired aplastic anemia was diagnosed in all patients according to International Study of Aplastic Anemia and Agranulocytosis and Camitta criteria. No therapy had been received by the patients at the time of blood sampling. TCR repertoires of sorted CD4+ and CD8+ blood T cells from severe aplastic anemia patients and healthy subjects were deep-sequenced in the study. In the USA, patient enrollment took place under clinicaltrials.gov protocols 00001620, 01623167, 00001397, 00071045, 00081523 and 00961064. Ficoll-Paque density gradient centrifugation was used to isolate peripheral blood mononuclear cells. Before DNA extraction, CD4+ and CD8+ T cells were sorted by FACS or by magnetic beads.

This clonotype has ten or more counts. The antigen this receptor binds is unknown. No per-base quality is available; no much larger clone lies one base away. Genomic DNA was used as template for profiling of TCR beta VDJ combinations and CDR3 sequences. TCR repertoire sequencing was run on an Illumina HiSeq 2000. In the source study's methods: TRBV/TRBJ rearrangement plots, CDR3 size and DJ length profiles, and Simpson's diversity index were used to evaluate the repertoires. The most abundant DNA sequence in the deep sequencing data was defined as the immunodominant clone. CDR3 amino acid sequences were screened for sharing across subjects and compared with published repertoires and the VDJdb database. TCRdb ran its own pipeline on the public reads, namely fastp trimming at Q25 and MiXCR clone calling, and kept in-frame beta chains. One record per CDR3 amino acid sequence lists the most common genes and DNA. These V and J calls derive from TCRdb rather than the authors' analysis. The sample includes about 220,000 distinct CDR3 sequences, with around 43% observed a single time. Approximately 8% of the sample belongs to the ten largest clones.

The receptor was derived from a human donor with aplastic anemia. The chain is encoded by TRBV6-2 or TRBV6-3 joined to TRBJ2-7; the D segment could be TRBD1, given 6 matching bases. Sequencing was carried out using sorted CD4+, CD8+, or CD8+CD57+ T cells (not recorded which) from PBMCs. The nucleotide sequence reads as follows: TGTGCCAGCAGTTATTTCCGGGACACCTCCTACGAGCAGTACTTC. This codes for CASSYFRDTSYEQYF.